These T cell receptor beta chains were read from a single sample in a study of blood T cell repertoires in COVID-19. Assay: immunoSEQ multiplex PCR; the TCRdb copy retains only in-frame clones and omits some. The data contain 650,000 to 800,000 clones, approximately 90% of them singletons. Sequenced sample: peripheral blood. These receptors originate from a young woman with acute or convalescent COVID-19. The CDR3 runs from the conserved cysteine through the conserved F or W. The order of the fields is V gene, clone size, J gene, D gene, CDR3 protein, CDR3 DNA. The D gene is left open where the match is weak. Clone size, where shown, is once, few, many, or a class for clones that have expanded.

>TRBV10-1|NA|TRBJ1-2|NA
CASKVGVDGYTF
TGCGCCAGCAAGGTAGGGGTCGATGGCTACACCTTC
>TRBV20-1|NA|TRBJ2-2|NA
CSAPDTGELFF
TGCAGTGCTCCCGACACCGGGGAGCTGTTTTTT
>TRBV30|NA|TRBJ1-1|NA
CAWGRGWMNTEAFF
TGTGCCTGGGGGAGGGGGTGGATGAACACTGAAGCTTTCTTT
>TRBV12-3/TRBV12-4|NA|TRBJ1-2|NA
CASSWEDVYGYTF
TGTGCCAGCAGTTGGGAGGACGTCTATGGCTACACCTTC
>TRBV4-1|NA|TRBJ2-1|TRBD2
CASSQVGLAGGSSYNEQFF
TGCGCCAGCAGCCAAGTTGGGCTAGCGGGGGGAAGCTCCTACAATGAGCAGTTCTTC
>TRBV7-2|NA|TRBJ1-6|NA
CASRRVGSSYNSPLHF
TGTGCCAGCAGACGGGTAGGGAGCTCCTATAATTCACCCCTCCACTTT
>TRBV19|NA|TRBJ2-6|NA
CAGPWTPRANVLTF
TGTGCCGGGCCCTGGACTCCTCGGGCCAACGTCCTGACTTTC
>TRBV5-8|NA|TRBJ2-1|NA
CASSLNGLNNEQFF
TGTGCCAGCAGCTTGAACGGACTTAACAATGAGCAGTTCTTC
>TRBV6-5|NA|TRBJ2-3|TRBD2
CASSRGVRTDTQYF
TGTGCCAGCAGCCGGGGGGTTCGCACAGATACGCAGTATTTT
>TRBV4-1|once|TRBJ1-1|NA
CASSLQDSYTEAFF
TGCGCCAGCAGCCTACAAGACAGTTACACTGAAGCTTTCTTT
>TRBV2|NA|TRBJ1-5|TRBD1
CASRGTGGRNQPQHF
TGTGCCAGCAGAGGAACAGGGGGTAGAAATCAGCCCCAGCATTTT
>TRBV10-2|NA|TRBJ1-6|NA
CASSQGEGEHNSPLHF
TGCGCCAGCAGCCAAGGGGAAGGTGAACATAATTCACCCCTCCACTTT
>TRBV19|NA|TRBJ2-7|TRBD2
CASSLGTSGGYEQYF
TGTGCCAGTAGCCTCGGGACTAGCGGGGGCTACGAGCAGTACTTC
>TRBV5-6|NA|TRBJ1-2|TRBD1
CASSLGPTGDYGYTF
TGTGCCAGCAGCTTGGGGCCTACAGGGGACTATGGCTACACCTTC
>TRBV6-6|NA|TRBJ1-2|TRBD1
CASSPLSRDSSRGYGYTF
TGTGCCAGCAGTCCCTTGTCCCGGGACAGTAGCCGAGGCTATGGCTACACCTTC
>TRBV7-9|few|TRBJ2-7|TRBD1
CASSLRTGPYEQYF
TGTGCCAGCAGCTTAAGGACAGGTCCCTACGAGCAGTACTTC
>TRBV12-3/TRBV12-4|NA|TRBJ1-1|NA
CASTPIGGTEAFF
TGTGCCAGCACCCCCATCGGGGGCACTGAAGCTTTCTTT
>TRBV29-1|NA|TRBJ1-2|NA
CSVEQGLNYGYTF
TGCAGCGTTGAGCAGGGCTTGAACTATGGCTACACCTTC
>TRBV29-1|few|TRBJ1-1|TRBD1
CSVRSKGQGIVAFF
TGCAGCGTCCGCTCCAAGGGACAGGGGATAGTGGCTTTCTTT
>TRBV19|NA|TRBJ1-5|NA
CASRRAGVSNQPQHF
TGTGCCAGTCGGCGAGCAGGGGTAAGCAATCAGCCCCAGCATTTT
>TRBV7-3|NA|TRBJ2-1|TRBD1
CASSQGQLYNEQFF
TGTGCCAGCAGCCAGGGACAGCTCTACAATGAGCAGTTCTTC
>TRBV18|NA|TRBJ2-2|TRBD1
CASSPPTDGTGVAGELFF
TGTGCCAGCTCACCACCCACGGATGGGACAGGGGTTGCCGGGGAGCTGTTTTTT
>TRBV18|NA|TRBJ2-2|NA
CASSPIAGRLAGELFF
TGTGCCAGCTCACCCATCGCGGGTCGGCTGGCCGGGGAGCTGTTTTTT
>TRBV19|NA|TRBJ1-1|NA
CASSNSLNTEAFF
TGTGCCAGTAGTAACAGCTTGAACACTGAAGCTTTCTTT